This T cell receptor beta chain stems from a study of T-cell memory formation after mild COVID-19. V gave up 1 base and J gave up 3 bases, with 10 bases separating them. The CDR3 is 15 amino acids. TCRdb independently ran MiXCR on the 5' RACE reads; one entry per CDR3 protein. In the table there are 250,000 or so distinct CDR3 sequences, more than 15% of which are singletons. This chain uses TRBV12-3 or TRBV12-4 with TRBJ2-1; D might be TRBD2 (6 bases). The sample taken for sequencing was PBMCs or a T cell subset sorted from them (not recorded which). The source of this sequence is a man between 18 and 29 years old who had mild COVID-19 (a few samples of this study predate the infection). Cell type and time point are not known. The CDR3 here is CASSLGGGVYNEQFF. The CDR3 DNA follows: TGTGCCAGCAGTTTAGGGGGCGGGGTCTACAATGAGCAGTTCTTC.